What follows are 14 T cell receptor beta chains derived from one specimen sequenced in a study of post-analysis software for immune sequencing data. These receptors have no known antigen. Findings and caveats of the study: Roughly 5 TRBV segments, TRBV5-6, TRBV5-1 and TRBV20-1 among them, were found more frequent in patients than controls.

Unique-molecular-identifier-tagged TCR beta cDNA libraries were used. TCRdb re-analysed the PCR reads in MiXCR, keeping a single row per CDR3 protein. The top ten hold 4% to 5% of the sample, which has 700,000 to 900,000 distinct CDR3 sequences, about 45% seen once. The specimen sequenced was blood. These receptors were collected from a girl aged 5-17 years with multiple sclerosis.

The gene calls are TRBV6-2 or TRBV6-3 and TRBJ1-2; D is uncertain. The CDR3 has 13 residues. Deletions cut 6 bases from V and 2 bases from J, with 10 bases between. CDR1 is MNHEY, CDR2 SVGEGT, per germline. The CDR3 DNA sequence: TGTGCCAGCAGGATCACCGGGAACTATGGCTACACCTTC. It yields the protein CASRITGNYGYTF.

The V and J genes are TRBV5-1 and TRBJ2-6, with unresolved D. CDR1 SGHRS and CDR2 YFSETQ come from the germline V gene. The CDR3 has 14 residues. V lost 4 bases and J lost 6, with 11 bases in between. The CDR3 coding sequence is TGCGCCAGCAGCGCCCGGCCGTTGGCCAACGTCCTGACTTTC. Translating it yields CASSARPLANVLTF.

This chain connects TRBV28 to TRBJ2-6; TRBD2 aligns across 7 bases. Germline CDR1 is MDHEN and CDR2 is SYDVKM. J was trimmed by 4 bases and V by 9 bases; bases with no gene match: 18. The CDR3 contains 18 residues. CDR3 sequence (DNA): TGTGCCAGTATCACTCAGCGGGACCAACCGAGGGGGGCCAACGTCCTGACTTTC. Protein product: CASITQRDQPRGANVLTF.

In this sample, this clonotype turned up a few times. The genes are TRBV6-5 and TRBJ2-3; either TRBD1 or TRBD2 may fit D (5 bases each). This CDR3 is built from 13 residues. Germline V gene data show CDR1 as MNHEY and CDR2 as SVGAGI. The V end lost 6 bases, the J end lost 8 bases, and 15 bases lay between the germline ends. CDR3 coding DNA: TGTGCCAGCAGAATTTCGGGGCCAGGTACGCAGTATTTT. Protein sequence: CASRISGPGTQYF.

A few counts support this clonotype. The chain links TRBV28 to TRBJ2-7; D is undetermined. V lost 6 bases and J 7 bases, leaving 7 bases between the germline ends. Germline V gene lookup returns CDR1 MDHEN and CDR2 SYDVKM. This CDR3 contains 10 residues. The CDR3 loop is CASSRLEQYF. CDR3 nucleotides: TGTGCCAGCAGCCGCCTAGAGCAGTACTTC.

The table lists this clonotype with a few counts. The V gene is TRBV7-9, the J gene TRBJ2-5; TRBD1 agrees at 7 bases. Germline V gene lookup returns CDR1 SEHNR and CDR2 FQNEAQ (reference sequence). The CDR3 totals 14 residues. V shed 5 bases, J shed 2 bases, and the junction held 5 bases outside the gene matches. The CDR3 is CASSANRGQETQYF. The DNA for the CDR3 is TGTGCCAGCAGCGCCAACAGGGGTCAAGAGACCCAGTACTTC.

V usage is TRBV6-5 and J usage is TRBJ2-3, with D perhaps being TRBD1 or TRBD2 (6 bases each). Trimming removed 0 bases at V and 4 bases at J, with 14 bases between. From germline, CDR1 is MNHEY and CDR2 SVGAGI. This CDR3 contains 16 residues. The CDR3 DNA reads TGTGCCAGCAGTTACTCTCGGGGGCTTGAGGCAGATACGCAGTATTTT. Its protein product is CASSYSRGLEADTQYF.

J is TRBJ2-7 and V is TRBV20-1; TRBD2 might be the D (6 bases). Germline V gene lookup returns CDR1 DFQATT and CDR2 SNEGSKA (reference sequence). The CDR3 is 13 residues long. Deletions cut 5 bases from V and 2 bases from J, with 13 bases between. The CDR3 here is CSASWGETYEQYF. CDR3 DNA: TGCAGTGCTTCGTGGGGGGAGACCTACGAGCAGTACTTC.

To note about this clonotype: A junction end diverges from the germline sequence, so it may reflect a read error. V is TRBV28 and J is TRBJ1-2; D perhaps matches TRBD1 (5 bases). There are 13 residues in the CDR3. The germline CDR1 and CDR2 sequences are MDHEN and SYDVKM. CDR3 in amino acids: CANSSSGTRGYTF. CDR3 bases: TGTGCCAACAGTTCCTCAGGGACGCGTGGCTACACCTTC.

The V and J genes are TRBV7-9 and TRBJ1-1; D is unresolved. Per germline, CDR1 SEHNR and CDR2 FQNEAQ (reference sequence). Trimming pared 0 bases from V and 6 bases from J, leaving 8 bases between. This CDR3 spans 13 amino acids. CDR3 amino acids: CASSLAELPEAFF. The CDR3 DNA reads TGTGCCAGCAGCTTAGCAGAGTTACCTGAAGCTTTCTTT.

The rearrangement joins TRBV11-2 to TRBJ2-2, with TRBD2 identical over 12 bases. Unmatched junction bases numbered 6, after V lost 3 bases and J lost 4 bases. Germline CDR1 is SGHAT and CDR2 is FQNNGV. The CDR3 totals 17 residues. Here the CDR3 reads CASSFSLAGGVTGELFF. The CDR3 bases are TGTGCCAGCAGCTTCTCCCTAGCGGGAGGGGTCACCGGGGAGCTGTTTTTT.

This chain links TRBV14 with TRBJ1-6; D is perhaps TRBD1 (6 bases). Trimming shortened V by 1 base and J by 10 bases, and 17 bases separated the two germline ends. The CDR3 runs 16 residues. Germline lookup yields CDR1 SGHDN and CDR2 FVKESK. CDR3 protein: CASSQARRGARSPLHF. The CDR3 DNA reads as TGTGCCAGCAGCCAAGCCCGCCGGGGGGCACGCTCACCCCTCCACTTT.

The rearrangement uses TRBV28 and TRBJ2-7; D is ambiguous. Germline-derived CDR1 and CDR2 are MDHEN and SYDVKM. The CDR3 contains 15 residues. Trimming removed 3 bases from V and 2 bases from J, with 14 bases in between. In DNA form, the CDR3 reads TGTGCCAGCAGTTTTTCTGACAATTGGACCTACGAGCAGTACTTC. It is translated as CASSFSDNWTYEQYF.

The rearrangement uses TRBV9 and TRBJ2-7; TRBD1 matches at 9 bases. CDR1 is SGDLS and CDR2 is YYNGEE in the germline V gene. V was clipped by 7 bases and J by 2 bases; unmatched bases: 7. The CDR3 totals 14 residues. The CDR3 reads CASGTGGLPYEQYF. The DNA of the CDR3 is TGTGCCAGCGGAACAGGGGGCCTACCCTACGAGCAGTACTTC.